This T cell receptor beta chain was sequenced during a study of blood T cell repertoires in COVID-19. The table came from immunoSEQ multiplex PCR; TCRdb's copy has only in-frame clones and leaves some out. The sample consists of 140,000 to 150,000 clones, 85% to 90% of them appearing once. The CDR3 contains 14 residues. Trimming took 3 bases from V and 0 from J, leaving 6 bases between them. Germline loops: CDR1 SGHRS, CDR2 YFSETQ. The V gene is TRBV5-1, the J gene TRBJ2-2; maybe TRBD1 (6 bases). The sequence was obtained from a man between 50 and 59 years old who had recovered from COVID-19. The sequenced material came from peripheral blood. The CDR3 nucleotides are TGCGCCAGCAGCTGGACAGCGAACACCGGGGAGCTGTTTTTT. Amino acid sequence: CASSWTANTGELFF.